This TCR beta chain was sequenced during a study of shared clonotypes between healthy human individuals (dated by TCRdb to the early 2020s). Regarding the study in general: The cohort comprised a couple of women and a few men aged 18 to 49 years. Per donor, leukapheresis produced somewhere between about 0.85 and 10 billion PBMCs. To estimate repertoire size and how much clonotype sharing occurs between individuals, the study deeply sequenced the blood TCR repertoires of 4 to 6 healthy adults. Different laboratories and diverse techniques were used to prepare libraries and sequence TCR repertoires, to increase sequencing depth and limit assay-specific biases. On the study overall, not on this receptor specifically: Sampling was restricted to blood, and TCR repertoires in tissues likely differ from the TCR repertoires found in blood. The small number of donors limited the genetic and exposure-history diversity represented. Pairwise subsampling led to the expectation that sequencing depth would affect the degree of clonotype sharing among donors.

The CDR3 starts with the cysteine, ends with the phenylalanine, and has 15 residues. Only the CDR3 part of the read is kept: 45 bases, read in frame from the first base. The junction shows trimming of 4 bases on V and 8 bases on J, plus 17 bases between the germline ends. CDR1 and CDR2, looked up from the germline V gene, are SGHTA and FQGNSA. Remarks on this clone: There is no known antigen for this receptor. Base qualities were left out, and no much larger clone turns up one base away.

The donors were healthy, HIV-negative adults with no recently reported acute infections or vaccinations. Every donor was a Caucasian adult residing in Nashville, Tennessee, USA. In the unsorted samples, 70 million to 90 million PBMCs were counted, and genomic DNA was extracted using the QIAamp DNA Blood Mini kit. Blood was obtained by leukapheresis, after which PBMCs were separated by Ficoll-Histopaque density gradient centrifugation and cryopreserved in liquid nitrogen vapor phase. Using the deep immunoSEQ assay, TCR CDR3 regions were amplified from genomic DNA by multiplex PCR. Extracted genomic DNA from each cell subset was spread evenly across all wells of several immunoSEQ 96-well plates, with each plate serving as a replicate. For unsorted PBMC, each replicate PCR was loaded with about 280 ng genomic DNA, equivalent to roughly 33,000 T cell genomes. Ten immunoSEQ deep assay plates were used to sequence the unsorted PBMC genomic DNA. Purified libraries were quantified with a Qubit 3.0 fluorometer, sized on a Bioanalyzer 2100, and re-quantified with the KAPA Library Quantification kit. A separate single-read 150-cycle Illumina NextSeq 550 flow cell was used to sequence each immunoSEQ 96-well plate. In the source study's methods: The immunoSEQ output contained only junctional sequences without quality scores, so filtering could not match that applied to full-length reads. Sequences were annotated with PyIR, a Python wrapper for IgBLAST v1.9, and V/J genes and CDR3 were assigned using IMGT germline references. Any read was removed if the V/J assignment was weak (E-value above 1e-6), the CDR3 was missing, or the read contained stop codons, out-of-frame junctions, or ambiguous translated residues. V3J clonotypes were defined as sequences sharing the same inferred V gene, J gene, and CDR3 amino acid sequence. To compute the percentage overlap between repertoires, the number of shared unique clonotypes was divided by the size of the smaller repertoire. Richness of each repertoire was evaluated using RTK rarefaction, the Chao1 estimator, and Recon v2.1 estimates of unobserved clonotypes. TCRdb provides this immuneACCESS table in a form limited to in-frame rearrangements. Some clones are lacking; in checked studies, under half of them reflect an unresolved V gene, and why the rest are absent is not known. That table furnishes V, J and clone size, whereas the DNA furnished D and trimming. This sample has around 430,000 clones in its table, and roughly 83% of those were observed once. Clones ranked in the top ten supply 13% of the sample.

This sequence originates from a woman aged 40 to 55 in good health. Some clones in this sample may be carry-over from other donors' samples. Specimen: PBMCs. The V and J segments used are TRBV7-2 and TRBJ1-4, with a tentative D gene TRBD1 over 5 matching bases. The bases read TGTGCCAGCAGCTCCACCGGGACCCGGGCGGAAAAACTGTTTTTT. It translates to CASSSTGTRAEKLFF.